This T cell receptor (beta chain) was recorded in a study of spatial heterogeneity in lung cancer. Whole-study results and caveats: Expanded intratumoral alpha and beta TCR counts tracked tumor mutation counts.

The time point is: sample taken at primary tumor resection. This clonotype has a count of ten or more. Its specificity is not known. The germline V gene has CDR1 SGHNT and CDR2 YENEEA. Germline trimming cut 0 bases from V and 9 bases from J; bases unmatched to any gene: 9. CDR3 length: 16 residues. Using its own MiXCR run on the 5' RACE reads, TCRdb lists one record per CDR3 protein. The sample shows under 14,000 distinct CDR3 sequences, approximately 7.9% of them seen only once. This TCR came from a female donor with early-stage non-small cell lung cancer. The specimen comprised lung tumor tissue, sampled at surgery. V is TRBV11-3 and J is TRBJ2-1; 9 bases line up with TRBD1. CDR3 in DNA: TGTGCCAGCAGCTTAGATCCCCGGACAGGGGTTCTTGAGCAGTTCTTC. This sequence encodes CASSLDPRTGVLEQFF.